Each of the 30 T cell receptor beta chains below was sequenced from the same sample in a study of T cells after somatic rescue of genetic block. Produced via immunoSEQ multiplex PCR; TCRdb's table is partial and in-frame only. Of some 90,000 clones listed, around 90% are singletons. Sequencing used peripheral blood mononuclear cells (PBMCs). These receptor sequences come from a woman aged 18 to 35.

The CDR3 nucleotides are TGTGCCAGCAGATTGCCGAGCTCCTACAATGAGCAGTTCTTC. This sequence encodes CASRLPSSYNEQFF. The chain uses TRBV27 and TRBJ2-1; D unresolved. The length of the CDR3 is 14 residues. Between the trimmed V and J ends, which lost 6 bases and 0 bases, there was a span of 9 bases. Germline V gene sequence: CDR1 MNHEY, CDR2 SMNVEV (reference sequence).

This clone showed up just once. V is TRBV19 and J is TRBJ1-3, with D possibly matching TRBD1 (6 bases). Germline CDR1 reads LNHDA; CDR2 reads SQIVND (reference sequence). V lost 7 bases and J 0 bases, leaving 10 bases between the germline ends. The CDR3 runs 14 residues. Here the CDR3 DNA reads TGTGCCAGTACCGACAGGAACTCTGGAAACACCATATATTTT. It translates to CASTDRNSGNTIYF.

This clone was observed once. The chain employs TRBV28 and TRBJ1-5, with D possibly being TRBD1 (5 bases). Trimming left V 4 bases short and J 4 bases short, with 17 bases between. The CDR3 is made up of 16 amino acids. The germline CDR1 and CDR2 sequences are MDHEN and SYDVKM. The CDR3 loop is CASSSPRREGNQPQHF. The CDR3 DNA follows: TGTGCCAGCAGTTCTCCTCGTCGGGAGGGGAATCAGCCCCAGCATTTT.

This chain links TRBV29-1 with TRBJ2-7; D possibly matches TRBD1 or TRBD2 (6 bases each). Germline CDR1 SQVTM, CDR2 ANQGSEA. Between the trimmed V and J ends, which lost 7 bases and 1 base, there was a span of 20 bases. This CDR3 comprises 15 residues. The CDR3: CSAGWGVGASYEQYF. CDR3 nucleotide sequence: TGCAGCGCCGGTTGGGGGGTGGGGGCGTCCTACGAGCAGTACTTC.

This sequence joins TRBV6-6 and TRBJ1-1; TRBD1 is a possible D gene (5 bases). This CDR3 comprises 14 residues. Deletions cut 2 bases from V and 4 bases from J, with 11 bases between. Germline-derived CDR1 and CDR2 are MNHNY and SVGAGI (reference sequence). CDR3 protein: CASSYDSLGTEAFF. The DNA of the CDR3 is TGTGCCAGCAGTTACGACAGCCTGGGCACTGAAGCTTTCTTT.

J is TRBJ1-1 and V is TRBV28, with D tentatively TRBD1 (5 bases). V lost 5 bases to trimming and J lost 1 base, with 11 bases between them. Germline assignment: CDR1 MDHEN and CDR2 SYDVKM. This CDR3 spans 14 amino acids. The CDR3 nucleotides read TGTGCCAGCAGTCCCTGGACATCGAACACTGAAGCTTTCTTT. Residues: CASSPWTSNTEAFF.

This clone was found a few times. The rearrangement links TRBV4-2 to TRBJ1-2; 9 bases are shared with TRBD1. Trimming took 7 bases from V and 7 from J; bases not matched to a gene: 16. Germline values: CDR1 LGHNA, CDR2 YNFKEQ. The CDR3 extends over 16 amino acids. The CDR3 protein is CASTSPGQGLVSGYTF. As DNA, the CDR3 is TGTGCCAGCACCAGCCCGGGACAGGGCCTGGTGAGTGGCTACACCTTC.

This clone showed up just once. The chain links TRBV27 to TRBJ2-7, with 10 bases lining up with TRBD2. Trimming removed 5 bases from V and 3 bases from J; junction bases left unmatched: 7. The CDR3 contains 15 residues. Germline V lookup: CDR1 MNHEY, CDR2 SMNVEV (reference sequence). For the CDR3, the DNA is TGTGCCAGCAGTCCCCGACTAGCGGGTTTCTACGAGCAGTACTTC. Amino acids: CASSPRLAGFYEQYF.

The DNA for the CDR3 is TGTGCCAGCAGCCGGCAGGGGGGACAGGGGCTCCTCGATGGCTACACCTTC. Translating it yields CASSRQGGQGLLDGYTF. The genes are TRBV7-9 and TRBJ1-2; TRBD1 aligns across 10 bases. The CDR3 runs 17 residues. J was trimmed by 6 bases and V by 5 bases; bases with no gene match: 15. Germline V lookup: CDR1 SEHNR, CDR2 FQNEAQ (reference sequence). The full variable domain, rest sourced from reference TRBV7-9 and TRBJ1-2, is DTGVSQNPRHKITKRGQNVTFRCDPISEHNRLYWYRQTLGQGPEFLTYFQNEAQLEKSRLLSDRFSAERPKGSFSTLEIQRTEQGDSAMYLCASSRQGGQGLLDGYTFGSGTRLTVV.

CDR3: CASSLEGSYNEQFF. Written as DNA, the CDR3 is TGCGCCAGCAGCTTGGAAGGATCGTACAATGAGCAGTTCTTC. The genes are TRBV5-1 and TRBJ2-1; D is unclear. The CDR3 is 14 residues long. Germline V gives CDR1 SGHRS, CDR2 YFSETQ. Trimming cost V 0 bases and J 4 bases, with 8 bases left between them. Full variable domain (rest looked up from reference TRBV5-1 and TRBJ2-1): KAGVTQTPRYLIKTRGQQVTLSCSPISGHRSVSWYQQTPGQGLQFLFEYFSETQRNKGNFPGRFSGRQFSNSRSEMNVSTLELGDSALYLCASSLEGSYNEQFFGPGTRLTVL.

J is TRBJ2-4 and V is TRBV18; TRBD1 aligns across 10 bases. CDR3 length: 15 amino acids. Germline lookup yields CDR1 KGHSH and CDR2 LQKENI. The trim removed 0 bases at V and 4 bases at J, leaving 0 bases unmatched. The CDR3 region is CASSPPGQGKNIQYF. CDR3 in DNA: TGTGCCAGCTCACCACCGGGACAGGGGAAAAACATTCAGTACTTC.

This clone was seen once. The rearrangement links TRBV5-4 to TRBJ2-7; D is perhaps TRBD1 or TRBD2 (5 bases each). Trimming pared 0 bases from V and 0 bases from J, leaving 19 bases between. The CDR3 sequence is 18 residues long. Germline V gene lookup returns CDR1 SGHNT and CDR2 YYREEE (reference sequence). The CDR3 DNA is TGTGCCAGCAGCTTGGTTCTTGTCCCCGGGACGGCCTCCTACGAGCAGTACTTC. It encodes CASSLVLVPGTASYEQYF.

This chain connects TRBV30 to TRBJ2-2; no clear D gene. Between the trimmed V and J ends, which lost 0 bases and 5 bases, there was a span of 13 bases. The CDR3 is made up of 15 amino acids. Looked up from germline, CDR1 is GTSNPN and CDR2 is SVGIG (reference sequence). The CDR3 DNA sequence: TGTGCCTGGAGTGTACTGGCTCCAAGGACCGGGGAGCTGTTTTTT. Protein product: CAWSVLAPRTGELFF.

This chain uses TRBV11-1 with TRBJ2-1; D is possibly TRBD1 or TRBD2 (5 bases each). V lost 7 bases, J lost 6 bases, and 19 bases lay in between. Germline values: CDR1 SGHAT, CDR2 FQDESV (reference sequence). The CDR3 spans 15 residues. The CDR3 loop is CASNMEEGAPNEQFF. The CDR3 DNA sequence: TGTGCCAGCAACATGGAGGAAGGGGCTCCCAATGAGCAGTTCTTC.

In this sample, this clone turned up once. The rearrangement links TRBV5-6 to TRBJ2-3; D is ambiguous. This CDR3 has 12 residues. V was trimmed by 4 bases and J by 6 bases, leaving 9 bases between them. Germline V gene lookup returns CDR1 SGHDT and CDR2 YYEEEE. CDR3 nucleotide sequence: TGTGCCAGCAGCGATCTGGACGATACGCAGTATTTT. It is translated as CASSDLDDTQYF.

The chain joins TRBV2 to TRBJ2-5; 7 bases align to TRBD1. V lost 5 bases to trimming and J lost 1 base; unmatched junction nucleotides: 10. The CDR3 runs 16 residues. Germline values: CDR1 SNHLY, CDR2 FYNNEI. CDR3 protein: CASSPPPGTVQETQYF. In DNA form, the CDR3 reads TGTGCCAGCAGTCCACCGCCCGGGACAGTCCAAGAGACCCAGTACTTC.

The genes are TRBV9 and TRBJ2-1; TRBD2 matches 13 bases. In germline, CDR1 is SGDLS, CDR2 YYNGEE. The J segment lost 7 bases and the V segment lost 4 bases, leaving 8 bases of the junction unmatched. The CDR3 spans 16 residues. The CDR3 loop reads CASSPRTSGRVNEQFF. The CDR3 coding sequence is TGTGCCAGCAGCCCGAGGACTAGCGGGAGAGTTAATGAGCAGTTCTTC.

The chain has TRBV5-4 and TRBJ2-1; TRBD2 agrees at 10 bases. Germline loops: CDR1 SGHNT, CDR2 YYREEE (reference sequence). The V segment lost 0 bases and the J segment 4 bases; nucleotides outside the gene matches: 10. This CDR3 has 18 amino acids. The CDR3 DNA reads as TGTGCCAGCAGCTTGGGTGGCCTAGCGGGGGCAAATTACAATGAGCAGTTCTTC. It codes for CASSLGGLAGANYNEQFF.

This chain uses TRBV28 with TRBJ1-4; TRBD1 aligns across 10 bases. V dropped 4 bases and J dropped 2; count of bases not matched to a gene: 4. Germline V gives CDR1 MDHEN, CDR2 SYDVKM. The CDR3 loop spans 16 amino acids. In DNA form, the CDR3 reads TGTGCCAGCAGTTCACCGGGACAGGGGACTAATGAAAAACTGTTTTTT. It is translated as CASSSPGQGTNEKLFF.

J is TRBJ1-6 and V is TRBV9; maybe TRBD1 (5 bases). Germline CDR1 SGDLS, CDR2 YYNGEE. This CDR3 region has 15 residues. The germline V and J ends were trimmed by 2 bases and 0 bases, with 6 bases remaining between them. The CDR3, as DNA: TGTGCCAGCAGCGTTGACAGCTCCTATAATTCACCCCTCCACTTT. Residues: CASSVDSSYNSPLHF.

The chain joins TRBV6-1 to TRBJ2-3; TRBD2 aligns across 11 bases. The CDR3 contains 15 residues. Germline CDR1 MNHNS, CDR2 SASEGT. V shed 7 bases and J 6 bases; nucleotides not matched to a gene: 9. CDR3 region: CASTYSGRAPDTQYF. CDR3 coding DNA: TGTGCCAGCACCTATAGCGGGAGGGCCCCGGATACGCAGTATTTT.

The J gene is TRBJ2-1, the V gene TRBV14; TRBD2 aligns across 8 bases. The junction had 7 bases not matched to a gene; V was cut back by 1 base and J by 5 bases. The CDR3 sequence is 16 residues long. Germline V gene lookup returns CDR1 SGHDN and CDR2 FVKESK. CDR3 DNA: TGTGCCAGCAGCCAAGTACTAGCGGTCCCGAACAATGAGCAGTTCTTC. It translates to CASSQVLAVPNNEQFF.

The chain carries TRBV14 and TRBJ2-1; possible D gene TRBD2, 5 bases. The CDR3 runs to 17 residues. The V gene's germline CDR1 is SGHDN and CDR2 FVKESK. The V and J ends lost 3 bases and 0 bases respectively, with 15 bases between them. This CDR3 is CASSHRRTSGSYNEQFF. The DNA for the CDR3 is TGTGCCAGCAGCCACCGCCGGACCAGCGGCTCCTACAATGAGCAGTTCTTC.

This clone occurred once. The chain couples TRBV7-2 to TRBJ1-3; D is possibly TRBD1 (6 bases). This CDR3 is 13 amino acids long. V dropped 5 bases and J dropped 8 bases, with 13 bases sitting between them. In germline, CDR1 is SGHTA, CDR2 FQGNSA. The CDR3 region is CASSGGLPDTIYF. The CDR3 DNA follows: TGTGCCAGCAGCGGGGGGCTACCCGACACCATATATTTT.

The V call is TRBV10-1, the J call TRBJ2-3; D call uncertain. V was clipped by 9 bases and J by 1 base, with 14 bases between them. This CDR3 comprises 14 residues. In germline, CDR1 is WNHNN, CDR2 SYGVQD (reference sequence). In nucleotides, the CDR3 is TGCGCCAGGGGCGGTTCCCTCCGCACAGATACGCAGTATTTT. It specifies CARGGSLRTDTQYF.

The chain joins TRBV7-9 to TRBJ2-7; the match to TRBD2 covers 11 bases. The CDR3 totals 16 residues. CDR1 and CDR2 from the germline V gene are SEHNR and FQNEAQ (reference sequence). The J segment lost 5 bases and the V segment lost 1 base, leaving 7 bases of the junction unmatched. CDR3 coding DNA: TGTGCCAGCAGCTTAGATAGCGGGAGGGCCAACCACGAGCAGTACTTC. It translates to CASSLDSGRANHEQYF.

J is TRBJ1-3 and V is TRBV15, with D uncertain. The germline V and J ends were trimmed by 0 bases and 2 bases, with 5 bases remaining between them. CDR3 size: 14 residues. Germline values: CDR1 LNHNV, CDR2 YYDKDF (reference sequence). This CDR3 is CATSRDNTGNTIYF. The CDR3 DNA is TGTGCCACCAGCAGAGATAACACTGGAAACACCATATATTTT.

This chain uses TRBV28 with TRBJ2-3; 8 bases are a match to TRBD1. V lost 5 bases and J lost 2; bases outside the gene matches: 3. The V gene's germline CDR1 is MDHEN and CDR2 SYDVKM. The CDR3 sequence is 14 residues long. Here the CDR3 DNA reads TGTGCCAGCAGTAAGACAGGGGACACAGATACGCAGTATTTT. This gives the protein CASSKTGDTDTQYF.

This chain connects TRBV7-8 to TRBJ2-4, with TRBD2 matching 7 bases. The CDR3 has 17 residues. CDR1 and CDR2 from the germline V gene are SGHVS and FQNEAQ. With 1 base clipped from V and 5 bases from J, the junction kept 11 bases outside the gene matches. CDR3 in DNA: TGTGCCAGCAGCTTAGGGGGAGGGCCCCTGAGAGAAAACATTCAGTACTTC. Its translation is CASSLGGGPLRENIQYF.

J is TRBJ2-3 and V is TRBV7-2; D uncertain. V was pared by 5 bases and J by 5 bases, with 11 bases between. The CDR3 extends over 13 amino acids. Per the germline V gene, CDR1 is SGHTA and CDR2 is FQGNSA. The CDR3 nucleotides read TGTGCCAGCAGCGGGAACCGCGGAGATACGCAGTATTTT. Amino acids: CASSGNRGDTQYF.